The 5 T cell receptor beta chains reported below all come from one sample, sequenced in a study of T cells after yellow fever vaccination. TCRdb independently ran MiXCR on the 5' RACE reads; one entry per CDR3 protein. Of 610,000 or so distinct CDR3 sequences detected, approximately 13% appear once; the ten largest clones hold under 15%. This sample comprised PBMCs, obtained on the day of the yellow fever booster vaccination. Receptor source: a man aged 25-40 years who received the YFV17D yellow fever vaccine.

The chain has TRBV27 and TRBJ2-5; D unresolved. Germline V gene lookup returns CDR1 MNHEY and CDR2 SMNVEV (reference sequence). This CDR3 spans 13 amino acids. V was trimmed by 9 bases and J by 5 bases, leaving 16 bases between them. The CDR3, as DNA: TGTGCCAGTGGAGAAAGAAAAGGGGAGACCCAGTACTTC. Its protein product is CASGERKGETQYF.

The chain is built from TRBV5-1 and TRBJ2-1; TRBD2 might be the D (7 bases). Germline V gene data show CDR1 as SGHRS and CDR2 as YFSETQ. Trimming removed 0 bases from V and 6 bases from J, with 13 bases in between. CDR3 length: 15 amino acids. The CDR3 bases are TGCGCCAGCAGCTTGGAGGGGGAGGGGGGCAATGAGCAGTTCTTC. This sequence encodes CASSLEGEGGNEQFF.

The CDR3 region is CSARLGADEKLFF. The CDR3 region has the DNA TGCAGTGCTAGATTGGGGGCGGACGAAAAACTGTTTTTT. The rearrangement links TRBV20-1 to TRBJ1-4, with TRBD1 as a possible D gene (6 bases). Germline CDR1 reads DFQATT; CDR2 reads SNEGSKA (reference sequence). Trimming cost V 2 bases and J 8 bases, with 12 bases left between them. The CDR3 extends over 13 amino acids.

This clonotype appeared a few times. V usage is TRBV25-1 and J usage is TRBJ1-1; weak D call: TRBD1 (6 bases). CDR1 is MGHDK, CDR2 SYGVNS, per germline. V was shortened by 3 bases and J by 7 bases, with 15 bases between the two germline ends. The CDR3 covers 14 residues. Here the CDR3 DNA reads TGTGCCAGCAGTGATAGGGGGACGGGGCGTGAAGCTTTCTTT. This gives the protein CASSDRGTGREAFF. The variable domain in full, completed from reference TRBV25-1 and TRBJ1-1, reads EADIYQTPRYLVIGTGKKITLECSQTMGHDKMYWYQQDPGMELHLIHYSYGVNSTEKGDLSSESTVSRIRTEHFPLTLESARPSHTSQYLCASSDRGTGREAFFGQGTRLTVV.

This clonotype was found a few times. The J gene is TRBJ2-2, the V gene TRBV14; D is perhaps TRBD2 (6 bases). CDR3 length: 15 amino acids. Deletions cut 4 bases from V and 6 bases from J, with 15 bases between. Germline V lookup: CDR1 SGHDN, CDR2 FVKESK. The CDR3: CASSPSPTRAGELFF. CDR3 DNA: TGTGCCAGCAGCCCAAGCCCGACTAGAGCCGGGGAGCTGTTTTTT.